The next 17 T cell receptor beta chains were all read from a single sample in a study of cytomegalovirus exposure and HLA in healthy donors. PCR involved 60 Vbeta and 13 Jbeta primers. The protocol was immunoSEQ multiplex PCR, while the TCRdb copy is restricted to in-frame clones and leaves out a portion. The sample contains 150,000 to 200,000 clones, 80% of which appear only once. Sample: PBMCs. The source of these receptors is a girl aged 5-17 years in good health and CMV-seropositive.

J is TRBJ2-1 and V is TRBV4-1; D not certain. V was clipped by 0 bases and J by 5 bases, with 11 bases between them. Germline assignment: CDR1 MGHRA and CDR2 YSYEKL. This CDR3 contains 15 residues. The CDR3 sequence is CASSQERNYDNEQFF. CDR3 sequence (DNA): TGCGCCAGCAGCCAAGAGAGGAATTACGACAATGAGCAGTTCTTC.

V usage is TRBV9 and J usage is TRBJ1-2; possibly TRBD1 for D (6 bases). Trimming shortened V by 4 bases and J by 3 bases, and 19 bases separated the two germline ends. Germline values: CDR1 SGDLS, CDR2 YYNGEE. There are 16 residues in the CDR3. This chain's CDR3 is CASSLQGKGADYGYTF. CDR3 nucleotides: TGTGCCAGCAGCCTTCAGGGGAAGGGCGCTGACTATGGCTACACCTTC.

The CDR3 is CASSRGRGNGETQYF. In DNA form, the CDR3 reads TGCGCCAGCTCAAGGGGGAGGGGAAACGGGGAGACCCAGTACTTC. The chain links TRBV5-1 to TRBJ2-5, with TRBD2 as a possible D gene (7 bases). V was pared by 7 bases and J by 5 bases, with 21 bases between. The germline V gene encodes CDR1 SGHRS and CDR2 YFSETQ. This CDR3 spans 15 amino acids.

The rearrangement joins TRBV9 to TRBJ1-5; 7 nucleotides agree with TRBD1. Germline lookup yields CDR1 SGDLS and CDR2 YYNGEE. V lost 3 bases to trimming and J lost 0 bases; unmatched junction nucleotides: 3. The CDR3 covers 15 residues. CDR3 amino acids: CASSEGGYSNQPQHF. In DNA, the CDR3 is TGTGCCAGCAGCGAAGGGGGCTATAGCAATCAGCCCCAGCATTTT.

The gene calls are TRBV9 and TRBJ2-5, with TRBD1 identical over 7 bases. V shed 0 bases, J shed 4 bases, and the junction held 9 bases outside the gene matches. Germline V gene sequence: CDR1 SGDLS, CDR2 YYNGEE. The CDR3 has 16 amino acids. The CDR3 coding sequence is TGTGCCAGCAGCGTAGGGTTAGACAGGGTCGGAGAGACCCAGTACTTC. Protein product: CASSVGLDRVGETQYF.

The rearrangement joins TRBV28 to TRBJ2-2; the match to TRBD2 covers 11 bases. The CDR3 loop spans 18 amino acids. Losses at the gene ends were 6 bases for V and 6 bases for J; bases not matched to a gene: 15. Germline CDR1 is MDHEN and CDR2 is SYDVKM. CDR3 in DNA: TGTGCCAGCAGAGATCCTAGCGGGAGGAATGGGGCGGCCGGGGAGCTGTTTTTT. This gives the protein CASRDPSGRNGAAGELFF.

The chain couples TRBV10-1 to TRBJ2-7; 11 nucleotides agree with TRBD2. Trimming cost V 4 bases and J 6 bases; bases outside gene matches: 2. The V gene's germline CDR1 is WNHNN and CDR2 SYGVQD (reference sequence). The CDR3 is 13 amino acids. The CDR3 protein is CASSALAGAEQYF. CDR3 nucleotide sequence: TGCGCCAGCAGTGCACTAGCGGGAGCCGAGCAGTACTTC.

This chain joins TRBV10-3 and TRBJ2-5; the D gene is possibly TRBD2 (7 bases). CDR3 size: 14 residues. Trimming stripped 4 bases from V and 1 base from J, with 10 bases between. Per germline, CDR1 ENHRY and CDR2 SYGVKD. The CDR3 spells CAISGGGPQETQYF. In DNA form, the CDR3 reads TGTGCCATCAGTGGGGGGGGGCCCCAAGAGACCCAGTACTTC.

The chain uses TRBV7-9 and TRBJ1-1, with no clear D. The V end was cut by 0 bases, the J end by 11 bases, with 7 bases between. The germline gives CDR1 SEHNR, CDR2 FQNEAQ (reference sequence). The CDR3 consists of 11 residues. The chain's CDR3 is CASSLAWAAFF. In DNA, the CDR3 is TGTGCCAGCAGCTTAGCCTGGGCGGCTTTCTTT. The variable domain in full, with the rest retrieved from reference TRBV7-9 and TRBJ1-1, is DTGVSQNPRHKITKRGQNVTFRCDPISEHNRLYWYRQTLGQGPEFLTYFQNEAQLEKSRLLSDRFSAERPKGSFSTLEIQRTEQGDSAMYLCASSLAWAAFFGQGTRLTVV.

The chain joins TRBV12-5 to TRBJ1-1; D is ambiguous. CDR3 length: 13 residues. Per germline, CDR1 LGHNT and CDR2 FRNRAP. Between the trimmed V and J ends, which lost 5 bases and 12 bases, there was a span of 19 bases. CDR3 protein: CASGPSAVLSTFF. CDR3 nucleotides: TGTGCTAGTGGTCCCTCAGCGGTCTTGTCTACTTTCTTT. Full variable domain (rest looked up from reference TRBV12-5 and TRBJ1-1): DARVTQTPRHKVTEMGQEVTMRCQPILGHNTVFWYRQTMMQGLELLAYFRNRAPLDDSGMPKDRFSAEMPDATLATLKIQPSEPRDSAVYFCASGPSAVLSTFFGQGTRLTVV.

This sequence joins TRBV6-1 and TRBJ2-7; tentatively, D is TRBD1 (5 bases). The CDR3 is 15 amino acids. The germline CDR1 and CDR2 sequences are MNHNS and SASEGT. V lost 8 bases, J lost 2 bases, and 19 bases lay in between. The CDR3 DNA is TGTGCCAGCGCAGAGATATCGGACACAGCCTACGAGCAGTACTTC. Amino acid sequence: CASAEISDTAYEQYF.

The chain has TRBV13 and TRBJ2-2; TRBD2 aligns across 11 bases. J lost 5 bases, V lost 3 bases, and 5 bases had no gene match. This CDR3 comprises 16 residues. Germline lookup yields CDR1 PRHDT and CDR2 FYEKMQ (reference sequence). The CDR3 spells CASSFIAGGPTGELFF. The CDR3, as DNA: TGTGCCAGCAGCTTCATAGCGGGAGGGCCGACCGGGGAGCTGTTTTTT.

This clone was found once. V usage is TRBV5-4 and J usage is TRBJ2-7; 12 positions agree with TRBD2. Germline CDR1 is SGHNT and CDR2 is YYREEE (reference sequence). The CDR3 length is 15 residues. The ends lost 4 bases at V and 4 bases at J; junction bases unmatched: 6. CDR3 DNA: TGTGCCAGCAGCCCCTCTAGCGGGAGGGGGTACGAGCAGTACTTC. It yields the protein CASSPSSGRGYEQYF. Variable domain in full (rest from reference TRBV5-4 and TRBJ2-7): ETGVTQSPTHLIKTRGQQVTLRCSSQSGHNTVSWYQQALGQGPQFIFQYYREEENGRGNFPPRFSGLQFPNYSSELNVNALELDDSALYLCASSPSSGRGYEQYFGPGTRLTVT.

This clone appeared a single time. The rearrangement links TRBV2 to TRBJ2-7, with D uncertain. The CDR3 covers 15 residues. V lost 6 bases to trimming and J lost 6 bases, with 21 bases between them. CDR1 and CDR2 from the germline V gene are SNHLY and FYNNEI. As DNA, the CDR3 is TGTGCCAGCAGACTGAGCGAAATCCTAGTCAGCGAGCAGTACTTC. Residues: CASRLSEILVSEQYF.

The genes are TRBV5-4 and TRBJ2-3, with TRBD1 identical over 11 bases. V was pared by 0 bases and J by 4 bases, with 1 base of the junction left unmatched. The CDR3 is 15 residues long. CDR1 and CDR2 (germline): SGHNT, YYREEE (reference sequence). The DNA of the CDR3 is TGTGCCAGCAGCTTGGGGGGACAGGGGGCAGATACGCAGTATTTT. As protein: CASSLGGQGADTQYF.

The CDR3 sequence is CASSPDRGSYTF. The CDR3 bases are TGCGCCAGCAGCCCAGACAGGGGGAGCTACACCTTC. The J gene is TRBJ1-2, the V gene TRBV5-1; 9 bases align to TRBD1. The V segment lost 4 bases and the J segment 9 bases; nucleotides outside the gene matches: 4. This CDR3 is built from 12 residues. Germline lookup yields CDR1 SGHRS and CDR2 YFSETQ.

This chain connects TRBV4-2 to TRBJ2-2, with 9 bases aligning to TRBD2. The V and J ends lost 1 base and 4 bases, in that order; junction bases with no gene match: 13. CDR1 is LGHNA and CDR2 is YNFKEQ in the germline V gene. CDR3 length equals 19 residues. The CDR3 DNA sequence: TGTGCCAGCAGCCAAGGCCCCTATTTAGCGGGAGATGGCACCGGGGAGCTGTTTTTT. It encodes CASSQGPYLAGDGTGELFF.